These 6 T cell receptor beta chains share one sample of origin, sequenced in a study of OX40 agonist ivuxolimab in advanced cancers. This table comes from immunoSEQ multiplex PCR, and its TCRdb copy is limited to in-frame clones, with some not included. Of 60,000 to 100,000 clones listed, roughly 94% are singletons. This sample comprised CD4+ or CD8+ T cells sorted from blood, obtained in a trial of the OX40 agonist ivuxolimab. These receptors were collected from an adult with an advanced solid tumor such as melanoma, head and neck, liver or kidney cancer.

The chain has TRBV28 and TRBJ2-5, with no clear D. CDR1 and CDR2 from the germline V gene are MDHEN and SYDVKM. The CDR3 contains 15 residues. The ends were cut back, 6 bases at V and 2 bases at J, with 16 bases in the middle. In DNA, the CDR3 is TGTGCCAGCAGACCTTTGAGGATGGGGCAAGAGACCCAGTACTTC. Amino acid sequence: CASRPLRMGQETQYF.

The V call is TRBV2, the J call TRBJ1-5; TRBD1 aligns across 10 bases. This CDR3 comprises 16 residues. The germline V gene has CDR1 SNHLY and CDR2 FYNNEI. J gave up 5 bases and V 3 bases, and 7 bases lay outside the gene matches. The CDR3 loop is CASSDPGQGSYQPQHF. Written as DNA, the CDR3 is TGTGCCAGCAGTGACCCGGGACAGGGGAGTTATCAGCCCCAGCATTTT.

The rearrangement uses TRBV28 and TRBJ1-2; TRBD1 matches 7 bases. V lost 7 bases and J lost 6; bases outside the gene matches: 20. From germline, CDR1 is MDHEN and CDR2 SYDVKM. The CDR3 extends over 17 amino acids. The CDR3 region is CASTEPPDRPDQDGYTF. The DNA for the CDR3 is TGTGCCAGCACCGAGCCCCCGGACAGGCCCGATCAGGATGGCTACACCTTC.

This chain links TRBV5-4 with TRBJ2-5; 11 bases agree with TRBD1. J gave up 5 bases and V 3 bases, and 6 bases lay outside the gene matches. Germline V lookup: CDR1 SGHNT, CDR2 YYREEE (reference sequence). The CDR3 loop spans 15 amino acids. In DNA, the CDR3 is TGTGCCAGCAGCTCCCCCGGGACAGGGGGGGAGACCCAGTACTTC. This sequence encodes CASSSPGTGGETQYF.

The gene calls are TRBV11-2 and TRBJ2-6, with 8 bases matching TRBD1. Germline CDR1 SGHAT, CDR2 FQNNGV. The CDR3 is 17 amino acids. J was trimmed by 2 bases and V by 4 bases; bases with no gene match: 7. CDR3 residues: CASSSNDRGAGANVLTF. CDR3 sequence (DNA): TGTGCCAGCAGCTCAAACGACAGGGGAGCTGGGGCCAACGTCCTGACTTTC. The whole variable domain, filled in from reference TRBV11-2 and TRBJ2-6, reads EAGVAQSPRYKIIEKRQSVAFWCNPISGHATLYWYQQILGQGPKLLIQFQNNGVVDDSQLPKDRFSAERLKGVDSTLKIQPAKLEDSAVYLCASSSNDRGAGANVLTFGAGSRLTVL.

This rearrangement joins TRBV6-6 to TRBJ1-1, with D perhaps matching TRBD1 (5 bases). V shed 2 bases and J shed 8 bases, with 12 bases lying between them. Germline-derived CDR1 and CDR2 are MNHNY and SVGAGI (reference sequence). The CDR3 extends over 13 amino acids. The CDR3 region is CASSYVPGPEAFF. CDR3 bases: TGTGCCAGCAGTTACGTTCCGGGGCCCGAAGCTTTCTTT.